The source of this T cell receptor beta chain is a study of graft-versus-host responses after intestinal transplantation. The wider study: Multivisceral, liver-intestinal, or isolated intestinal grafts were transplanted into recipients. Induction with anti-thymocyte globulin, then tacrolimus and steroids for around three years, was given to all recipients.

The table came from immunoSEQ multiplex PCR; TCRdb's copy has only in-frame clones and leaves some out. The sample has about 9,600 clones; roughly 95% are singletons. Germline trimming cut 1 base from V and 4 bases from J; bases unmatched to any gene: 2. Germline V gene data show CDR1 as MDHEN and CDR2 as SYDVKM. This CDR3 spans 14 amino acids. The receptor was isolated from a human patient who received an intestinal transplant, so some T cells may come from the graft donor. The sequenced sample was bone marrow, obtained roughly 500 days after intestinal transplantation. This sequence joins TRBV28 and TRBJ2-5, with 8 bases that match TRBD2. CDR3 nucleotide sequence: TGTGCCAGCAGTTTATTCCTAGCGGGAGAGACCCAGTACTTC. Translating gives CASSLFLAGETQYF.